The clone carrying this T cell receptor (beta chain) was seen repeatedly, ten times or more. Its antigen is not identified. The entry originates in a study of Graves' ophthalmopathy and Graves' hyperthyroidism. About the research overall: Hyperthyroidism was considered stable when no ophthalmopathy appeared within 18 months of follow-up. Study-wide points: Blood repertoires reportedly contained most expanded thyroid clonotypes above 0.001 frequency.

Amplified material comprised TCR beta CDR3 regions derived from RNA transcripts. First-round RT-PCR with HTBI primers preceded a second-round multiplex PCR. One entry per CDR3 protein results from TCRdb running MiXCR on the multiplex PCR reads. Here the sample spans around 1.1 million distinct CDR3 sequences, about two fifths being singletons. Hyperthyroidism cases were recent diagnoses of under 2 months' duration in people aged 18 to 65. Serum thyroxine and TRAb, along with clinical symptoms, thyroid ultrasound and orbital computed tomography, were what diagnosis relied on. CDR1 SGHNT and CDR2 YENEEA come from the germline V gene. V gave up 3 bases and J gave up 3 bases, with 8 bases separating them. There are 13 residues in the CDR3.

Input material: peripheral blood or thyroid tissue (not recorded which). This chain joins TRBV11-3 and TRBJ1-1; D may be TRBD1 (5 bases). This sequence was found in an adult man with Graves' hyperthyroidism. The CDR3 spells CASSFTRDTEAFF. CDR3 DNA sequence: TGTGCCAGCAGCTTTACCAGGGACACTGAAGCTTTCTTT.